The 5 T cell receptor beta chains reported below all come from one sample, sequenced in a study of shared clonotypes between healthy human individuals. Method: immunoSEQ multiplex PCR; TCRdb's copy keeps in-frame clones and lacks some. The sample contains approximately 980,000 clones, 76% of which appear only once. Sequencing was carried out using memory CD4+ T cells sorted from blood. Subset noted: CD45RA-negative fraction. The receptors were sampled from a man aged 18 to 30 in good health.

V and J are TRBV19 and TRBJ2-7, with 11 bases fitting TRBD2. Germline lookup yields CDR1 LNHDA and CDR2 SQIVND (reference sequence). The CDR3 consists of 14 residues. Losses at the gene ends were 10 bases for V and 0 bases for J; bases not matched to a gene: 5. DNA for the CDR3: TGTGCCACTTCTAGCGGGAGGCCCTCCTACGAGCAGTACTTC. Encoded protein: CATSSGRPSYEQYF.

This sequence joins TRBV5-1 and TRBJ1-4, with TRBD1 as a possible D gene (5 bases). CDR3 size: 15 residues. The ends were cut back, 4 bases at V and 5 bases at J, with 15 bases in the middle. The germline V gene encodes CDR1 SGHRS and CDR2 YFSETQ. This CDR3 reads CASSPGTSGNEKLFF. The CDR3 bases are TGCGCCAGCAGCCCGGGGACGTCCGGAAATGAAAAACTGTTTTTT.

The chain joins TRBV7-3 to TRBJ1-2, with unresolved D. There are 13 residues in the CDR3. Germline V CDR1 and CDR2: SGHTA, FQGTGA. V was trimmed by 6 bases and J by 4 bases, leaving 12 bases between them. The CDR3 loop is CASRFRPIYGYTF. As DNA, the CDR3 is TGTGCCAGCAGGTTTCGGCCTATCTATGGCTACACCTTC.

This clone was counted only a few times. V usage is TRBV28 and J usage is TRBJ1-3; D is ambiguous. The CDR3 is 17 residues long. Germline CDR1 MDHEN, CDR2 SYDVKM. Trimming removed 2 bases at V and 0 bases at J, with 14 bases between. CDR3: CASSLPGGDYSGNTIYF. The CDR3 nucleotides read TGTGCCAGCAGTTTACCCGGCGGCGATTACTCTGGAAACACCATATATTTT.

This chain connects TRBV6-1 to TRBJ2-7; D is tentatively TRBD1 or TRBD2 (5 bases each). Germline assignment: CDR1 MNHNS and CDR2 SASEGT. The CDR3 runs 13 residues. The ends were cut back, 11 bases at V and 5 bases at J, with 19 bases in the middle. The CDR3 is CADSDYWGHEQYF. As DNA, the CDR3 is TGTGCCGATTCAGACTATTGGGGCCACGAGCAGTACTTC.